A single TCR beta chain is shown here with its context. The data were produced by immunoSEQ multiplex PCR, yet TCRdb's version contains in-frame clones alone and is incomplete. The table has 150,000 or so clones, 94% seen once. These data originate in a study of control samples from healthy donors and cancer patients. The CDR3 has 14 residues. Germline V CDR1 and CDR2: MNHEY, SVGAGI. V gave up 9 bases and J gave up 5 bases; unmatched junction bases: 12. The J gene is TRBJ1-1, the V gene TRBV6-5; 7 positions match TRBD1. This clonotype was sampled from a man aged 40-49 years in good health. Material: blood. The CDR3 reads CASHGQAGLTEAFF. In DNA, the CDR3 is TGTGCCAGTCACGGACAGGCTGGGTTGACTGAAGCTTTCTTT.